Listed below are T cell receptor beta chains from one sample, sequenced in a study of radiation and T cells in renal cell carcinoma. TCRdb keeps only in-frame clones here, not all; method: immunoSEQ multiplex PCR. The data hold 60,000 to 65,000 clones, with roughly four fifths observed a single time. This sample comprised blood, obtained from a patient whose treatment included radiotherapy and nephrectomy. Source of these receptors: a man aged 55 to 70 with renal cell carcinoma. Each CDR3 is given with its conserved first and last residue. A D gene is named only where the DNA matches it firmly. Rows may omit the clone size; those that give it use once, few, many or a size class.

abundance,j_gene,d_gene,v_gene,CDR3nt,CDR3aa
-,TRBJ1-2,-,TRBV19,TGTGCCAGCCTGCGACAGGCCCGGTTAGGGGATGGCTACACCTTC,CASLRQARLGDGYTF
-,TRBJ2-5,TRBD1,TRBV5-1,TGCGCCAGCAGCTCGACAGGGCAAGAGACCCAGTACTTC,CASSSTGQETQYF
-,TRBJ1-4,-,TRBV4-3,TGCGCCAGCAGCCTCTCCCAAGGGGTTCGGGAAAAACTGTTTTTT,CASSLSQGVREKLFF
-,TRBJ2-2,TRBD2,TRBV14,TGTGCCAGCAGCCATTACAGGGGACTAGCGGGGAACACCGGGGAGCTGTTTTTT,CASSHYRGLAGNTGELFF
once,TRBJ1-4,TRBD1,TRBV19,TGTGCCAGTAGTATAACCATGACAGGGGTAATCATAGCTAATGAAAAACTGTTTTTT,CASSITMTGVIIANEKLFF
-,TRBJ2-2,TRBD1,TRBV6-1,TGTGCCACCGAGGACAGGGGCGACACCGGGGAGCTGTTTTTT,CATEDRGDTGELFF
-,TRBJ1-3,-,TRBV4-3,TGCGCCAGCAGCCAAGAAATGGCAGGGCTCGGAAACACCATATATTTT,CASSQEMAGLGNTIYF
-,TRBJ1-4,-,TRBV2,TGTGCCAGCAGGATTGTTACAGGAGAGAGGGAAAAACTGTTTTTT,CASRIVTGEREKLFF
-,TRBJ2-7,-,TRBV6-5,TGTGCCAGCAGTTACGATCGCTACGAGCAGTACTTC,CASSYDRYEQYF
-,TRBJ1-1,-,TRBV30,TGTGCCTGGAGTGTACAAGGGCTGAGGGCTTTCTTT,CAWSVQGLRAFF
-,TRBJ2-3,TRBD2,TRBV7-2,TGTGCCAGCAGCTACGGGACTAGCGGGAGGAGGAGGGGAGATACGCAGTATTTT,CASSYGTSGRRRGDTQYF
-,TRBJ2-5,TRBD1,TRBV12-5,TGTGCTAGTGGGAATCCGGGACAGGGAAAAGAGACCCAGTACTTC,CASGNPGQGKETQYF
-,TRBJ2-6,-,TRBV5-6,TGTGCCAGCAGCTTCCGAGCAATCAGGGCCAACGTCCTGACTTTC,CASSFRAIRANVLTF
-,TRBJ2-5,TRBD1,TRBV7-2,TGTGCCAGCAGCGCCCGGACAGGGAGGGAGACCCAGTACTTC,CASSARTGRETQYF
-,TRBJ1-2,-,TRBV11-2,TGTGCCAGCAACCCTCCTCGGGGGGCCATCGATAACTATGGCTACACCTTC,CASNPPRGAIDNYGYTF
-,TRBJ2-3,-,TRBV27,TGTGCCAGCAGTTCCTGGGCAGGGAGCACAGATACGCAGTATTTT,CASSSWAGSTDTQYF
-,TRBJ2-1,TRBD2,TRBV11-3,TGTGCCAGCAGCTTAGTTGGGACTAGCGGGAATAATGAGCAGTTCTTC,CASSLVGTSGNNEQFF
-,TRBJ2-1,-,TRBV4-1,TGCGCCAGCAGCCAAGAGGGACACCTGTTGGGAGAGCAGTTCTTC,CASSQEGHLLGEQFF
-,TRBJ1-1,-,TRBV7-6,TGTGCCAGCAGCTTAGAGGTGGCCGTCACTGAAGCTTTCTTT,CASSLEVAVTEAFF
-,TRBJ2-1,TRBD2,TRBV7-9,TGTGCCAGCAGCTTAATAGCGGGAGCTCCAGTAAATGAGCAGTTCTTC,CASSLIAGAPVNEQFF
-,TRBJ2-7,-,TRBV10-2,TGCGCCAGCAGTGAGCCCTCCAGGGCAACCTACGAGCAGTACTTC,CASSEPSRATYEQYF
few,TRBJ2-1,-,TRBV19,TGTGCCAGTATTGGCTCTACGAGCTCCTACAATGAGCAGTTCTTC,CASIGSTSSYNEQFF
-,TRBJ2-3,-,TRBV19,TGTGCCAGTAGTAGAAGCGGAGATTCTAGCACAGATACGCAGTATTTT,CASSRSGDSSTDTQYF
-,TRBJ2-1,-,TRBV7-9,TGTGCCAGCAGCCCACCAGGGCCCCTTTACAATGAGCAGTTCTTC,CASSPPGPLYNEQFF
few,TRBJ2-7,TRBD2,TRBV11-2,TGTGCCAGCAGCAGTCTAGCGGGGACCTACGAGCAGTACTTC,CASSSLAGTYEQYF
few,TRBJ1-2,-,TRBV28,TGTGCCAGCAAGGCCACCTCTAACTATGGCTACACCTTC,CASKATSNYGYTF
few,TRBJ1-1,-,TRBV29-1,TGCAGCGTTCAGGATCCGTTGAACACTGAAGCTTTCTTT,CSVQDPLNTEAFF
few,TRBJ1-1,-,TRBV6-4,TGTGCCAGCAGTGAAACCACAGGGACGAACACTGAAGCTTTCTTT,CASSETTGTNTEAFF
once,TRBJ2-3,-,TRBV4-2,TGTGCCAGCAGCCAAGAAGACCCCACAGATACGCAGTATTTT,CASSQEDPTDTQYF